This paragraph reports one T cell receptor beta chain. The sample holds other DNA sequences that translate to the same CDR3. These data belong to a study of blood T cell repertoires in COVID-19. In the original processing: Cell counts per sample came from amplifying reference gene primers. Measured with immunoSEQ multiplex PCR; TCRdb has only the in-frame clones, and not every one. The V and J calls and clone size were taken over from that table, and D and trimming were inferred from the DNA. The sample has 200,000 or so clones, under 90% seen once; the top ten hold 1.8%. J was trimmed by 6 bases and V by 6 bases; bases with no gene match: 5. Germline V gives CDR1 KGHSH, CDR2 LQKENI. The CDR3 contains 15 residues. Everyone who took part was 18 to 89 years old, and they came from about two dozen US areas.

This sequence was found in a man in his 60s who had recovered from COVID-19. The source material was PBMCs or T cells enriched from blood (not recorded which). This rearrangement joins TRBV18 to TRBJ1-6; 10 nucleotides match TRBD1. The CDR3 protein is CASSPRDRGNSPLHF. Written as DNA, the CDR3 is TGTGCCAGCTCTCCCCGGGACAGGGGTAATTCACCCCTCCACTTT.